The rows below give T cell receptor beta chains drawn from one sample of a study of CD8 T cells in ankylosing spondylitis. TCRdb passed the 5' RACE reads through MiXCR, listing each CDR3 protein once. The sample consists of 130,000 or so distinct CDR3 sequences, around 7% of them appearing once. The material sequenced was blood, either unsorted or a sorted T cell fraction (not recorded which). The origin of the receptors is a male donor with ankylosing spondylitis or in good health (not recorded which). Each CDR3 is given with its conserved first and last residue. The D gene is left open where the match is weak. Clone sizes are given selectively: once, few, many, or a class where the clone is expanded.

>TRBV5-1|NA|TRBJ1-1|many
CASSLGQAMRTEAFF
TGCGCCAGCAGCTTGGGACAGGCTATGCGGACTGAAGCTTTCTTT
>TRBV12-3/TRBV12-4|NA|TRBJ1-2|many
CASSRTTNYGYTF
TGTGCCAGCAGTCGCACTACTAACTATGGCTACACCTTC
>TRBV7-9|TRBD1|TRBJ2-7|many
CASGRQGSYEQYF
TGTGCCAGCGGCCGACAGGGATCTTACGAGCAGTACTTC
>TRBV6-1|TRBD1|TRBJ1-2|many
CASTAMSRTGETGYTF
TGTGCCAGCACCGCAATGTCGAGGACAGGGGAAACTGGCTACACCTTC
>TRBV5-1|NA|TRBJ2-2|once
CASSRRGRDAGELFF
TGCGCCAGCAGCCGGAGGGGCCGGGACGCCGGGGAGCTGTTTTTT
>TRBV5-1|TRBD2|TRBJ2-1|many
CASTRLSGGAHEQFF
TGCGCCAGCACTCGATTAAGCGGGGGGGCACACGAGCAGTTCTTC
>TRBV20-1|NA|TRBJ2-4|many
CSASPIPSRGQNIQYF
TGCAGTGCTAGTCCCATCCCTTCGCGGGGGCAAAACATTCAGTACTTC
>TRBV2|NA|TRBJ1-1|many
CASAWDTEAFF
TGTGCCAGCGCTTGGGACACTGAAGCTTTCTTT
>TRBV6-1|NA|TRBJ2-5|many
CASSEVPLTGLAETQYF
TGTGCCAGCAGTGAAGTCCCGTTGACAGGTCTGGCGGAGACCCAGTACTTC
>TRBV7-3|NA|TRBJ2-3|many
CASSSRGSVTDTQYF
TGTGCCAGCAGCTCCCGGGGGTCGGTGACAGATACGCAGTATTTT
>TRBV20-1|TRBD2|TRBJ2-1|NA
CSLITSGRHNEQFF
TGCAGCCTCATCACTAGCGGGAGGCACAATGAGCAGTTCTTC
>TRBV27|TRBD1|TRBJ2-5|many
CASSFFPHDRGETQYF
TGTGCCAGCAGTTTCTTCCCCCATGACAGGGGTGAGACCCAGTACTTC
>TRBV25-1|NA|TRBJ2-3|many
CASSLGADQTDTQYF
TGTGCCAGCAGTCTTGGCGCGGACCAAACAGATACGCAGTATTTT
>TRBV7-9|NA|TRBJ2-7|many
CASSWQRDRSSYEQYF
TGTGCCAGCAGCTGGCAGCGGGACAGAAGCTCCTACGAGCAGTACTTC
>TRBV4-1|TRBD1|TRBJ2-2|NA
CASRHGQESTGKLFF
TGCGCCAGCAGACACGGACAGGAGTCCACCGGGAAGCTGTTTTTT
>TRBV20-1|NA|TRBJ2-5|many
CSGRGGGPETQYF
TGCAGTGGTAGGGGGGGCGGTCCGGAGACCCAGTACTTC
>TRBV7-9|TRBD2|TRBJ2-1|many
CASSRPSGSYNEQFF
TGTGCCAGCAGTCGACCTAGCGGCTCCTACAATGAGCAGTTCTTC
>TRBV27|NA|TRBJ2-4|many
CASSFTPGENIQYF
TGTGCCAGCAGTTTTACGCCGGGCGAAAACATTCAGTACTTC
>TRBV5-1|NA|TRBJ2-3|many
CASSLSQGADTQYF
TGCGCCAGCAGCTTGAGTCAGGGAGCAGATACGCAGTATTTT
>TRBV5-1|NA|TRBJ2-7|many
CASSWSQDAHEQYF
TGCGCCAGCAGCTGGTCACAGGACGCGCACGAGCAGTACTTC
>TRBV5-1|NA|TRBJ2-1|many
CASSSSGAASINEQFF
TGCGCCAGCAGCTCGTCCGGGGCCGCATCTATCAATGAGCAGTTCTTC
>TRBV7-2|NA|TRBJ1-2|many
CASSSPTGPHGYTF
TGTGCCAGCAGCTCGCCCACAGGGCCCCATGGCTACACCTTC
>TRBV10-3|NA|TRBJ2-1|few
CAISGPNSYNEQFF
TGTGCCATCAGCGGGCCTAACTCCTACAATGAGCAGTTCTTC
>TRBV7-2|TRBD2|TRBJ2-1|many
CASSLVSSGGAEQFF
TGTGCCAGCAGCTTAGTTTCTAGCGGGGGTGCGGAGCAGTTCTTC
>TRBV7-2|NA|TRBJ2-7|many
CASSLSYEQYF
TGTGCCAGCAGCCTGTCCTACGAGCAGTACTTC
>TRBV10-3|NA|TRBJ1-5|many
CAIGKTVSNQPQHF
TGTGCCATCGGTAAGACAGTGAGCAATCAGCCCCAGCATTTT
>TRBV5-1|TRBD2|TRBJ2-3|many
CASRRGLAGADTQYF
TGCGCCAGCAGGCGAGGACTAGCGGGGGCAGATACGCAGTATTTT
>TRBV20-1|TRBD2|TRBJ2-7|NA
CSARPGRLAASYEQYF
TGCAGTGCTAGACCTGGACGACTAGCGGCCTCCTACGAGCAGTACTTC
>TRBV20-1|NA|TRBJ2-3|many
CSAIRTDSTDTQYF
TGCAGTGCTATCAGGACAGATAGCACAGATACGCAGTATTTT
>TRBV20-1|NA|TRBJ2-7|many
CSAPPENRDFEQYF
TGCAGTGCTCCCCCTGAAAACAGGGATTTCGAGCAGTACTTC
>TRBV7-2|NA|TRBJ2-2|many
CASSPRAVLNTGELFF
TGTGCCAGCAGCCCCAGAGCGGTTCTGAACACCGGGGAGCTGTTTTTT
>TRBV11-3|TRBD1|TRBJ2-3|few
CASSSPQGARAGLVGPDTQYF
TGTGCCAGCAGCTCGCCGCAGGGGGCCCGAGCGGGTCTTGTCGGGCCAGATACGCAGTATTTT
>TRBV7-2|NA|TRBJ2-4|many
CASSSRGQEGNIQYF
TGTGCCAGCAGCTCACGAGGACAGGAGGGTAACATTCAGTACTTC
>TRBV5-6|NA|TRBJ2-6|many
CASSFVGVGGANVLTF
TGTGCCAGCAGCTTTGTGGGAGTAGGTGGGGCCAACGTCCTGACTTTC
>TRBV7-2|NA|TRBJ2-5|many
CASSSGSTPETQYF
TGTGCCAGCAGCTCGGGATCCACTCCAGAGACCCAGTACTTC
>TRBV15|NA|TRBJ2-7|many
CATSRDRGPRIYEQYF
TGTGCCACCAGCAGAGACAGGGGCCCAAGGATTTACGAGCAGTACTTC
>TRBV10-3|NA|TRBJ2-7|many
CAISAIGQYEQYF
TGTGCCATCAGTGCCATTGGGCAATACGAGCAGTACTTC
>TRBV3-1|NA|TRBJ2-2|many
CASSQYSGGPVGELFF
TGTGCCAGCAGCCAATACTCGGGGGGCCCGGTCGGGGAGCTGTTTTTT
>TRBV19|TRBD1|TRBJ2-1|many
CASSGTGITGVGFF
TGTGCCAGTAGTGGGACAGGTATCACAGGGGTTGGGTTCTTC
>TRBV5-1|NA|TRBJ1-6|many
CASKLISGSPLHF
TGCGCCAGCAAGTTAATTTCCGGTTCACCCCTCCACTTT
>TRBV5-1|NA|TRBJ2-5|few
CASSIISGQETQYF
TGCGCCAGCAGCATTATTAGCGGCCAAGAGACCCAGTACTTC
>TRBV20-1|NA|TRBJ1-3|many
CSASSTTSSGNTIYF
TGCAGTGCCTCATCCACCACGAGCTCTGGAAACACCATATATTTT
>TRBV29-1|NA|TRBJ2-3|many
CSGSARTDTQYF
TGCAGCGGCTCGGCCCGCACAGATACGCAGTATTTT
>TRBV3-1|TRBD2|TRBJ2-1|many
CASSQVQGGSQNF
TGTGCCAGCAGCCAAGTCCAGGGAGGGTCTCAAAACTTC
>TRBV12-3/TRBV12-4|TRBD1|TRBJ1-3|many
CASSLSDRGGNTIYF
TGTGCCAGCAGTCTCAGCGACAGGGGTGGAAACACCATATATTTT
>TRBV5-1|TRBD2|TRBJ2-3|many
CASSLGLAGTLSTDTQYF
TGCGCCAGCAGCTTGGGGCTAGCGGGTACCCTCAGCACAGATACGCAGTATTTT
>TRBV21-1|NA|TRBJ2-5|many
CASSSRTAGTQETQYF
TGTGCCAGCAGCTCACGGACAGCGGGGACCCAAGAGACCCAGTACTTC
>TRBV5-1|NA|TRBJ1-2|many
CASSLPRDPNYGYTF
TGCGCCAGCAGCTTGCCCAGGGACCCTAACTATGGCTACACCTTC
>TRBV6-1|TRBD1|TRBJ2-3|NA
CASGDRGIDTQYF
TGTGCCAGCGGCGACAGGGGGATAGATACGCAGTATTTT
>TRBV12-3/TRBV12-4|NA|TRBJ2-7|many
CASSLQAYEQYF
TGTGCCAGCAGTTTACAGGCCTACGAGCAGTACTTC
>TRBV18|NA|TRBJ1-1|many
CASSPPARDEAFF
TGTGCCAGCTCACCCCCAGCCCGGGACGAAGCTTTCTTT
>TRBV7-7|TRBD2|TRBJ2-1|NA
CASSLGLAGFNEQFF
TGTGCTAGCAGCTTGGGACTAGCGGGATTCAATGAGCAGTTCTTC